These 25 T cell receptor beta chains were sequenced from one sample in a study of neurological immune-mediated disorders. TCRdb itself ran the 5' RACE reads through MiXCR, one entry per CDR3 protein. The sample includes tens of thousands of distinct CDR3 sequences, around a tenth of them seen just once. Sequenced: CD4+ T cells from blood. These receptors originate from a woman aged 30 to 39 with HTLV-1-associated myelopathy (HAM/TSP).

This clonotype has a count of ten or more. The rearrangement joins TRBV6-1 to TRBJ1-2, with D hard to call. Trimming shortened V by 6 bases and J by 2 bases, and 10 bases separated the two germline ends. CDR3 length equals 13 residues. Germline loops: CDR1 MNHNS, CDR2 SASEGT. The CDR3 loop is CASRVTENYGYTF. CDR3 DNA: TGTGCCAGCAGGGTTACCGAGAACTATGGCTACACCTTC.

Comments on this clonotype: A junction end diverges from the germline sequence, so it may reflect a read error. J is TRBJ1-4 and V is TRBV7-2; D is perhaps TRBD1 (6 bases). This CDR3 contains 17 residues. Germline V CDR1 and CDR2: SGHTA, FQGNSA. The DNA of the CDR3 is TGTAACAGCAGCCCACACCGGAGGGGGGGGTCTAATGAAAAACTGTTTTTT. Translated, it gives CNSSPHRRGGSNEKLFF.

This clonotype was found many times. V is TRBV4-1 and J is TRBJ1-5; D remains unclear. Germline V gives CDR1 MGHRA, CDR2 YSYEKL. V gave up 2 bases and J gave up 5 bases, with 10 bases separating them. This CDR3 region has 14 residues. The CDR3 region is CASSQSGLDQPQHF. The CDR3 DNA follows: TGCGCCAGCAGCCAATCCGGGTTGGATCAGCCCCAGCATTTT.

This clonotype has at least ten counts. The chain is built from TRBV2 and TRBJ2-3; TRBD1 might be the D (5 bases). Germline loops: CDR1 SNHLY, CDR2 FYNNEI. The germline V and J ends were trimmed by 5 bases and 4 bases, with 16 bases remaining between them. The CDR3 runs 15 residues. For the CDR3, the DNA is TGTGCCAGCAGTCTCGACAGCCTCACCTCAGATACGCAGTATTTT. It codes for CASSLDSLTSDTQYF.

This clonotype has ten or more counts. J is TRBJ1-6 and V is TRBV5-1; D gene ambiguous. The germline V and J ends were trimmed by 0 bases and 10 bases, with 8 bases remaining between them. Germline-derived CDR1 and CDR2 are SGHRS and YFSETQ. CDR3 length equals 13 residues. CDR3 sequence (DNA): TGCGCCAGCAGCTTGGATCTGGGCTCACCCCTCCACTTT. This sequence encodes CASSLDLGSPLHF.

In its sample, this clonotype was seen many times. The rearrangement uses TRBV20-1 and TRBJ2-1; the D gene could be TRBD1 or TRBD2 (5 bases each). The V gene's germline CDR1 is DFQATT and CDR2 SNEGSKA (reference sequence). V was clipped by 0 bases and J by 5 bases, with 11 bases between them. The CDR3 is 14 amino acids. Written as DNA, the CDR3 is TGCAGTGCTAGAGATCAACGGGGCAACAATGAGCAGTTCTTC. Residues: CSARDQRGNNEQFF.

Notes on this clonotype: The DNA is left out, because the CDR3 cannot be placed on it with certainty; the CDR3 is given as TCRdb lists it. J is TRBJ1-2 and V is TRBV11-2; the D call of TRBD1 is as the table states it, not checked on the DNA. The germline gives CDR1 SGHAT, CDR2 FQNNGV. The CDR3 region is 20 residues in length, termini included. CDR3 amino acids: CASSFYICSASGTGGYGYTF.

This clonotype was counted at least ten times. J is TRBJ1-1 and V is TRBV5-6; 7 positions match TRBD1. Germline values: CDR1 SGHDT, CDR2 YYEEEE. The CDR3 has 17 amino acids. V gave up 1 base and J gave up 3 bases; unmatched junction bases: 12. CDR3 nucleotides: TGTGCCAGCAGCTTGCCCGGGACAGTCACGTCGGACACTGAAGCTTTCTTT. This gives the protein CASSLPGTVTSDTEAFF.

This clonotype came up many times. The chain is built from TRBV3-1 and TRBJ2-1, with D perhaps being TRBD1 or TRBD2 (6 bases each). This CDR3 has 16 residues. Between the trimmed V and J ends, which lost 2 bases and 4 bases, there was a span of 15 bases. The germline V gene has CDR1 LGHDT and CDR2 YNNKEL (reference sequence). The chain's CDR3 is CASSQSPQGRYNEQFF. The CDR3 DNA sequence: TGTGCCAGCAGCCAATCCCCCCAGGGGAGGTACAATGAGCAGTTCTTC.

This clonotype has only one observation. The chain couples TRBV9 to TRBJ2-1; TRBD2 might be the D (5 bases). The V and J ends lost 4 bases and 15 bases respectively, with 23 bases between them. Germline CDR1 SGDLS, CDR2 YYNGEE. The CDR3 contains 14 residues. The CDR3 protein is CASSPPGVGQQLFF. As DNA, the CDR3 is TGTGCCAGCAGCCCACCCGGGGTGGGTCAGCAGCTGTTCTTC.

The sample holds many counts of this clonotype. The rearrangement joins TRBV24-1 to TRBJ1-2; 9 bases map to TRBD1. V was pared by 4 bases and J by 1 base, with 6 bases of the junction left unmatched. Germline lookup yields CDR1 KGHDR and CDR2 SFDVKD. The CDR3 is 16 residues long. In DNA, the CDR3 is TGTGCCACCAGTGAAACGGGACAGGGACGTAACTATGGCTACACCTTC. Encoded protein: CATSETGQGRNYGYTF.

This clonotype was counted many times. The chain recombines TRBV20-1 with TRBJ1-4; D not certain. V dropped 4 bases and J dropped 1 base, with 10 bases sitting between them. CDR1 is DFQATT, CDR2 SNEGSKA, per germline (reference sequence). There are 14 residues in the CDR3. CDR3 amino acids: CSATGGGTNEKLFF. The CDR3 nucleotides read TGCAGTGCTACCGGCGGAGGAACTAATGAAAAACTGTTTTTT.

This clonotype was seen repeatedly, ten times or more. The chain joins TRBV3-1 to TRBJ1-4; D not certain. Trimming pared 3 bases from V and 3 bases from J, leaving 20 bases between. Germline values: CDR1 LGHDT, CDR2 YNNKEL (reference sequence). The CDR3 loop spans 18 amino acids. CDR3 in amino acids: CASSQGSQSRRANEKLFF. CDR3 DNA: TGTGCCAGCAGCCAGGGGTCACAGAGCCGGCGGGCTAATGAAAAACTGTTTTTT.

This clonotype has only a few counts. The chain combines TRBV7-6 with TRBJ1-1, with D perhaps TRBD1 (5 bases). The CDR3 runs to 17 residues. Looked up from germline, CDR1 is SGHVS and CDR2 is FNYEAQ. V gave up 5 bases and J gave up 0 bases, with 19 bases separating them. The CDR3 coding sequence is TGTGCCAGCAGCCCAAGTAGACATTGGGGCCTGAACACTGAAGCTTTCTTT. Encoded protein: CASSPSRHWGLNTEAFF.

This clonotype was seen at least ten times. The gene calls are TRBV5-1 and TRBJ2-1, with 8 nucleotides matching TRBD2. V was clipped by 1 base and J by 4 bases; unmatched bases: 10. This CDR3 region has 17 residues. Germline V CDR1 and CDR2: SGHRS, YFSETQ. As DNA, the CDR3 is TGCGCCAGCAGCTTGTTTCCCGCGGGGGGATTATACAATGAGCAGTTCTTC. It specifies CASSLFPAGGLYNEQFF.

This clonotype was observed many times. The chain uses TRBV10-3 and TRBJ2-1; D tentatively reads TRBD1 or TRBD2 (6 bases each). Trimming shortened V by 0 bases and J by 4 bases, and 19 bases separated the two germline ends. Per germline, CDR1 ENHRY and CDR2 SYGVKD. The CDR3 extends over 18 amino acids. The CDR3 region is CAISESITGALGYNEQFF. CDR3 coding DNA: TGTGCCATCAGTGAGTCGATTACGGGGGCGTTAGGGTACAATGAGCAGTTCTTC.

Ten or more counts support this clonotype. The gene calls are TRBV18 and TRBJ1-4; a possible D gene is TRBD1 (6 bases). V gave up 4 bases and J gave up 3 bases, with 12 bases separating them. Germline values: CDR1 KGHSH, CDR2 LQKENI. This CDR3 comprises 15 residues. CDR3 in amino acids: CASSLHRVPNEKLFF. CDR3 coding DNA: TGTGCCAGCTCACTTCACAGGGTGCCTAATGAAAAACTGTTTTTT.

This clonotype has a count of ten or more. DNA for the CDR3: TGTGCCAGCAGCTTGGTTTTCGGCCGCCAGGCTCTGGGGGCCAAAAACATTCAGTACTTC. It encodes CASSLVFGRQALGAKNIQYF. V usage is TRBV5-5 and J usage is TRBJ2-4; the D is unclear. Germline assignment: CDR1 SGHKS and CDR2 YYEKEE (reference sequence). The CDR3 extends over 20 amino acids. Trimming cost V 0 bases and J 1 base, with 23 bases left between them. Based on the CDR3 plus reference TRBV5-5 and TRBJ2-4, the full variable domain is DAGVTQSPTHLIKTRGQQVTLRCSPISGHKSVSWYQQVLGQGPQFIFQYYEKEERGRGNFPDRFSARQFPNYSSELNVNALLLGDSALYLCASSLVFGRQALGAKNIQYFGAGTRLSVL.

This clonotype was recorded at least ten times. This chain connects TRBV20-1 to TRBJ2-3; the match to TRBD2 covers 7 bases. The V gene's germline CDR1 is DFQATT and CDR2 SNEGSKA (reference sequence). The CDR3 loop spans 14 amino acids. With 5 bases clipped from V and 2 bases from J, the junction kept 7 bases outside the gene matches. CDR3 in amino acids: CSAGGGLFTDTQYF. CDR3 DNA sequence: TGCAGTGCTGGGGGGGGACTTTTCACAGATACGCAGTATTTT.

J is TRBJ1-2 and V is TRBV5-1; D gene unclear. Germline assignment: CDR1 SGHRS and CDR2 YFSETQ. V gave up 0 bases and J gave up 1 base, with 10 bases separating them. The CDR3 runs to 15 residues. The CDR3 loop is CASSLDGPHNYGYTF. CDR3 sequence (DNA): TGCGCCAGCAGCTTGGATGGACCACATAACTATGGCTACACCTTC.

This clonotype was found many times. The CDR3 spells CASRTSGYEQYF. In nucleotides, the CDR3 is TGCGCCAGCAGGACTAGCGGCTACGAGCAGTACTTC. The chain couples TRBV5-1 to TRBJ2-7; 9 bases match TRBD2. Per germline, CDR1 SGHRS and CDR2 YFSETQ. The V segment lost 5 bases and the J segment 3 bases; nucleotides outside the gene matches: 0. The CDR3 contains 12 residues.

This clonotype is judged medium-sized. The genes are TRBV20-1 and TRBJ2-1; 15 bases agree with TRBD2. The junction had 5 bases not matched to a gene; V was cut back by 4 bases and J by 1 base. CDR3 length equals 17 residues. Germline CDR1 and CDR2: DFQATT and SNEGSKA (reference sequence). CDR3 in DNA: TGCAGTGCTAACGGACTAGCGGGGGGGCGGTCCTACAATGAGCAGTTCTTC. It yields the protein CSANGLAGGRSYNEQFF.

In its sample, this clonotype was seen many times. The rearrangement joins TRBV28 to TRBJ2-1; TRBD1 agrees at 8 bases. CDR1 is MDHEN and CDR2 is SYDVKM in the germline V gene. Trimming removed 1 base from V and 1 base from J; junction bases left unmatched: 6. The CDR3 loop spans 17 amino acids. The CDR3 DNA reads as TGTGCCAGCAGTTTATTAGCAGGGGGCGAGTCCTACAATGAGCAGTTCTTC. Translating gives CASSLLAGGESYNEQFF.

This clonotype was counted at least ten times. This chain uses TRBV20-1 with TRBJ1-2, with no clear D. Germline V gene sequence: CDR1 DFQATT, CDR2 SNEGSKA (reference sequence). The CDR3 extends over 14 amino acids. V lost 0 bases and J lost 2, with 10 bases in between. This CDR3 is CSARDSSGNYGYTF. The CDR3 region has the DNA TGCAGTGCTAGAGATTCCTCGGGGAACTATGGCTACACCTTC.

This clonotype was counted at least ten times. The V and J genes are TRBV12-3 or TRBV12-4 and TRBJ1-3, with unresolved D. V dropped 3 bases and J dropped 0 bases, with 9 bases sitting between them. There are 15 residues in the CDR3. The CDR3 here is CASSFGVHSGNTIYF. CDR3 nucleotides: TGTGCCAGCAGTTTTGGAGTGCACTCTGGAAACACCATATATTTT.